These 5 T cell receptor beta chains were all obtained from the same sample, sequenced in a study of blood T cell repertoires in COVID-19. The protocol was immunoSEQ multiplex PCR, while the TCRdb copy is restricted to in-frame clones and leaves out a portion. The sample includes about 14,000 clones, about 87% of them seen just once. Sequencing was done on a sample of peripheral blood. These receptors all stem from a human donor in a cohort sampled during active COVID-19.

Notes on this clone: Other nucleotide sequences from this sample produce the same CDR3. The CDR3 here is CASSLSVNTEAFF. The CDR3 DNA is TGTGCCAGCAGCTTATCGGTGAACACTGAAGCTTTCTTT. The rearrangement uses TRBV7-3 and TRBJ1-1, with D unclear. Germline CDR1 SGHTA, CDR2 FQGTGA. The ends were cut back, 2 bases at V and 0 bases at J, with 4 bases in the middle. The CDR3 consists of 13 residues. Full variable domain (outside the CDR3, taken from reference TRBV7-3 and TRBJ1-1): GAGVSQTPSNKVTEKGKYVELRCDPISGHTALYWYRQSLGQGPEFLIYFQGTGAADDSGLPNDRFFAVRPEGSVSTLKIQRTERGDSAVYLCASSLSVNTEAFFGQGTRLTVV.

The chain uses TRBV28 and TRBJ2-3; tentatively, D is TRBD2 (5 bases). The CDR3 spans 14 residues. Germline CDR1 is MDHEN and CDR2 is SYDVKM. Trimming shortened V by 5 bases and J by 2 bases, and 11 bases separated the two germline ends. In DNA, the CDR3 is TGTGCCAGCAGTACGGACTCGATCACAGATACGCAGTATTTT. Residues: CASSTDSITDTQYF.

V and J are TRBV7-9 and TRBJ2-1, with D possibly being TRBD2 (7 bases). Deletions cut 7 bases from V and 1 base from J, with 17 bases between. The CDR3 covers 16 residues. Germline V gene lookup returns CDR1 SEHNR and CDR2 FQNEAQ (reference sequence). The CDR3 is CASTLLRGPSYNEQFF. The CDR3 DNA is TGTGCCAGCACCCTTCTGCGGGGGCCTTCCTACAATGAGCAGTTCTTC.

In this sample, this clone turned up once. V usage is TRBV19 and J usage is TRBJ2-3; TRBD1 matches 8 bases. The V gene end was trimmed by 4 bases and the J gene end by 4 bases; junction bases not matched to a gene: 4. Germline V gene sequence: CDR1 LNHDA, CDR2 SQIVND (reference sequence). The CDR3 is 14 amino acids. In DNA, the CDR3 is TGTGCCAGTAGTAAGACAGGGGTGGCAGATACGCAGTATTTT. Its translation: CASSKTGVADTQYF.

The chain links TRBV28 to TRBJ2-7; 8 bases match TRBD2. The length of the CDR3 is 16 residues. Per germline, CDR1 MDHEN and CDR2 SYDVKM. Losses at the gene ends were 4 bases for V and 3 bases for J; bases not matched to a gene: 11. The CDR3 DNA reads TGTGCCAGCAGTTCCGCTGGAGCGGGAGAGGTCTACGAGCAGTACTTC. Residues: CASSSAGAGEVYEQYF.